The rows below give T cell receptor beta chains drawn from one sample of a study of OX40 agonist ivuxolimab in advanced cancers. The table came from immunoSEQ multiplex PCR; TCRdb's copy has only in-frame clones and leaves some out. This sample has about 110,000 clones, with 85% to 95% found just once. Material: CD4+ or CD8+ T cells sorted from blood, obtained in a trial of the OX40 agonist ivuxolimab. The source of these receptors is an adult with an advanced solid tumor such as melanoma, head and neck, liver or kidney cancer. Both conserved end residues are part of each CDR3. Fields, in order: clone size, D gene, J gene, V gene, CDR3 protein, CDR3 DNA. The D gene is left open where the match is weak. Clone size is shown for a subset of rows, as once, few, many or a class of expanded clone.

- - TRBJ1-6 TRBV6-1 CASSVVSSSPLHF TGTGCCAGCAGTGTAGTGTCCAGTTCACCCCTCCACTTT
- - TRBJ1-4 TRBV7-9 CASSLVGGADEKLFF TGTGCCAGCAGCTTAGTCGGGGGGGCGGATGAAAAACTGTTTTTT
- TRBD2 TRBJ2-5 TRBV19 CASSSGTSGGETQYF TGTGCCAGTAGTTCCGGGACTAGCGGGGGGGAGACCCAGTACTTC
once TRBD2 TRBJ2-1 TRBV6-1 CASSDPGLAGGGEQFF TGTGCCAGCAGTGACCCTGGACTAGCGGGAGGAGGAGAGCAGTTCTTC
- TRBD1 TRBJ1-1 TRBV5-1 CASSVGQKNTEAFF TGCGCCAGCAGCGTGGGACAGAAGAACACTGAAGCTTTCTTT
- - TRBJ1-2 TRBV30 CAWRRDGADYGYTF TGTGCCTGGAGGAGGGATGGCGCGGACTATGGCTACACCTTC
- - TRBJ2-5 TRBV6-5 CASSYPSGTQYF TGTGCCAGCAGTTACCCCTCCGGGACCCAGTACTTC
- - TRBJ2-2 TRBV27 CASSLYPLRDTGELFF TGTGCCAGCAGTTTATACCCACTTCGGGACACCGGGGAGCTGTTTTTT
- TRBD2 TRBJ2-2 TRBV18 CASSPRSGRDTGELFF TGTGCCAGCTCACCACGTAGCGGGAGGGACACCGGGGAGCTGTTTTTT
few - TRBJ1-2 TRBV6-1 CASSEGVGYTF TGTGCCAGCAGTGAAGGGGTGGGCTACACCTTC
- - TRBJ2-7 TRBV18 CASSPLDNTEQYF TGTGCCAGCTCACCACTGGATAACACCGAGCAGTACTTC
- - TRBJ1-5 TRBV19 CASSIDLRQPQHF TGTGCCAGTAGTATAGATCTTAGACAGCCCCAGCATTTT
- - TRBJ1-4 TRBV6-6 CASTYRPGLNEKLFF TGTGCCAGCACCTACCGACCGGGGCTTAATGAAAAACTGTTTTTT
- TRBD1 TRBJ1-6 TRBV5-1 CASSRDREVRGSPLHF TGCGCCAGCAGCAGGGACAGGGAGGTACGGGGATCACCCCTCCACTTT
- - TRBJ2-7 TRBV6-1 CASSEAQGFSYEQYF TGTGCCAGCAGTGAAGCACAGGGTTTTTCCTACGAGCAGTACTTC
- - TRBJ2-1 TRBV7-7 CASSLGTGPNEQFF TGTGCTAGCAGCTTAGGTACTGGCCCCAATGAGCAGTTCTTC
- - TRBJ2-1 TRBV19 CASRPQGYYNEQFF TGTGCCAGTAGACCACAGGGTTACTACAATGAGCAGTTCTTC
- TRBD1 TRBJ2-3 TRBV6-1 CASRGTGEGDTQYF TGTGCCAGCAGGGGGACAGGTGAAGGGGATACGCAGTATTTT
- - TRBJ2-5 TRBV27 CASSLFRGVETQYF TGTGCCAGCAGTTTGTTTCGGGGAGTCGAGACCCAGTACTTC
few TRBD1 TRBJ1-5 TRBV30 CAWSDRGWNQPQHF TGTGCCTGGAGTGACAGGGGTTGGAATCAGCCCCAGCATTTT
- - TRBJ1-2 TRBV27 CASRPSGTGGYTF TGTGCCAGCAGACCCTCCGGGACGGGTGGCTACACCTTC
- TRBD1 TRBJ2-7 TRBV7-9 CASSTGTGSREEYF TGTGCCAGCAGCACCGGGACAGGGTCAAGAGAGGAGTACTTC
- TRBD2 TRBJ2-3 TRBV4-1 CASSRERLAGASDTQYF TGCGCCAGCAGCCGAGAACGCCTAGCGGGAGCATCAGATACGCAGTATTTT
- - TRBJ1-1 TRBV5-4 CASTTVFEAGAGTEAFF TGTGCCAGCACCACCGTATTTGAGGCAGGGGCCGGGACTGAAGCTTTCTTT
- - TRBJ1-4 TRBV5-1 CASSLQGFNEKLFF TGCGCCAGCAGCTTGCAAGGTTTTAATGAAAAACTGTTTTTT
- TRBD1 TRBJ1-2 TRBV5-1 CASSMGQGGYGYTF TGCGCCAGCAGCATGGGACAGGGCGGCTATGGCTACACCTTC
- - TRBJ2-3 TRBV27 CASSATRGTSTDTQYF TGTGCCAGCAGTGCAACCAGGGGTACCAGCACAGATACGCAGTATTTT
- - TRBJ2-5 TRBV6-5 CASSGTPKETQYF TGTGCCAGCTCCGGGACACCTAAAGAGACCCAGTACTTC
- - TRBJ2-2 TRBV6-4 CASSVDRFGELFF TGTGCCAGCAGTGTCGACAGGTTCGGGGAGCTGTTTTTT
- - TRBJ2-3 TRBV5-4 CASSSGTASTDTQYF TGTGCCAGCAGCTCGGGGACGGCTAGCACAGATACGCAGTATTTT
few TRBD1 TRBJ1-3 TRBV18 CASSPSSPGTDFLSGNTIYF TGTGCCAGCTCACCCTCCAGCCCCGGGACAGATTTTCTCTCTGGAAACACCATATATTTT
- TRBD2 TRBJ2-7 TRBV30 CAWRSAGLQYF TGTGCCTGGAGATCAGCGGGGTTGCAGTACTTC
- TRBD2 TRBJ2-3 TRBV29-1 CSALTGLAGGTTQYF TGCAGCGCCCTCACGGGACTAGCGGGAGGGACGACGCAGTATTTT
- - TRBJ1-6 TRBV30 CAWGGPSPLHF TGTGCCTGGGGAGGTCCTTCACCCCTCCACTTT
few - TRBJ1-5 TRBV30 CAWSVPGDNQPQHF TGTGCCTGGAGTGTACCAGGGGATAATCAGCCCCAGCATTTT
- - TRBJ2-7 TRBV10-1 CASSAAGSDRLYF TGCGCCAGCAGTGCCGCGGGGTCGGATCGCCTGTACTTC
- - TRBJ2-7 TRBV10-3 CAISESQGIGEQYF TGTGCCATCAGTGAGTCTCAGGGTATAGGCGAGCAGTACTTC
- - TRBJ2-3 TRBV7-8 CASSALESTDTQYF TGTGCCAGCAGCGCTTTAGAAAGCACAGATACGCAGTATTTT
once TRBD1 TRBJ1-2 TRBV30 CAWSLGQGEYYGYTF TGTGCCTGGAGCCTCGGACAGGGAGAATACTATGGCTACACCTTC
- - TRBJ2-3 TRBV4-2 CASSPEGGRRTNPRTDTQYF TGTGCCAGCAGCCCAGAAGGAGGGCGGAGAACCAATCCTCGCACAGATACGCAGTATTTT